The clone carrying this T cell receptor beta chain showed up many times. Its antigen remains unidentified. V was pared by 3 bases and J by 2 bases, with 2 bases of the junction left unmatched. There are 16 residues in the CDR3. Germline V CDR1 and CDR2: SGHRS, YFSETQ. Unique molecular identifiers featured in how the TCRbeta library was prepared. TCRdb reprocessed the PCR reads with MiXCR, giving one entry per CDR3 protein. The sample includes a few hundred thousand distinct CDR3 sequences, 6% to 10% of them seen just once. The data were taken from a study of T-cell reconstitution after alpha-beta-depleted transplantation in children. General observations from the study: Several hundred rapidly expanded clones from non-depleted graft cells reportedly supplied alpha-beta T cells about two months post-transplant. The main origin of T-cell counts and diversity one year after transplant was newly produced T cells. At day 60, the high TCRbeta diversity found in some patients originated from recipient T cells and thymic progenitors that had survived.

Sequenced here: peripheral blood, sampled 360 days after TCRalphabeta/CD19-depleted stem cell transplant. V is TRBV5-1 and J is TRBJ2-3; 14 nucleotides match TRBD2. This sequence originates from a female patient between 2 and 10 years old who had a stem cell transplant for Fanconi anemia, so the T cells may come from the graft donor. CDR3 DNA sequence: TGCGCCAGCAGCTGGACTAGCGGGGGGTACACAGATACGCAGTATTTT. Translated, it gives CASSWTSGGYTDTQYF.